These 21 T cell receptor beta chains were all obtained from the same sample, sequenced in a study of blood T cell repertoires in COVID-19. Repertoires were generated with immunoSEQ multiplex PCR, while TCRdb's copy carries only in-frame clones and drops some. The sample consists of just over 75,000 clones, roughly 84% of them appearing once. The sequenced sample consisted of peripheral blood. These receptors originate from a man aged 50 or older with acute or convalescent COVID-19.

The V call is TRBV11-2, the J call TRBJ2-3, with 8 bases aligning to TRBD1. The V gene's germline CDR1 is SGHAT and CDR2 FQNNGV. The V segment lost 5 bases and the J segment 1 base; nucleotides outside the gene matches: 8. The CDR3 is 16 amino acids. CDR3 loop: CASSPDRGEGTDTQYF. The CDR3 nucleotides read TGTGCCAGCAGCCCAGACAGGGGAGAGGGCACAGATACGCAGTATTTT.

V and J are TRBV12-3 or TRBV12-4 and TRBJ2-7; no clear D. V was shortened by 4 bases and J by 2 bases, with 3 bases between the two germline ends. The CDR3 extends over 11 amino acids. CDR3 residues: CASSSTYEQYF. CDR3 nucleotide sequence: TGTGCCAGCAGTTCCACCTACGAGCAGTACTTC.

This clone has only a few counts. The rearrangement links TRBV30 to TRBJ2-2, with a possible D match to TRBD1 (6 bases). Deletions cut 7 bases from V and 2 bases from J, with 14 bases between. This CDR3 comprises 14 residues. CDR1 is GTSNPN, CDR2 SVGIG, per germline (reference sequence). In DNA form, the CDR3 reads TGTGCCTCCACCGGGACACAAAACACCGGGGAGCTGTTTTTT. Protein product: CASTGTQNTGELFF.

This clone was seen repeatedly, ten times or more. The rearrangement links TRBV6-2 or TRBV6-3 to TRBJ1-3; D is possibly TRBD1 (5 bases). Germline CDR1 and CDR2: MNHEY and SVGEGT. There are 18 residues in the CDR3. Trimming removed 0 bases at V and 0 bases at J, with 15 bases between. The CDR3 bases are TGTGCCAGCAGTTACTCCGGGACTCTTATCCTCTCTGGAAACACCATATATTTT. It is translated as CASSYSGTLILSGNTIYF.

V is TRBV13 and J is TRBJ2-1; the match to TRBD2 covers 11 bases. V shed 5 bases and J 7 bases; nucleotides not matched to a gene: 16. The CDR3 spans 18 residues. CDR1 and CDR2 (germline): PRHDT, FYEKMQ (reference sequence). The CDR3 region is CASSADSSGGRGKNEQFF. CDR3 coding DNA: TGTGCCAGCAGCGCAGACTCTAGCGGGGGGCGTGGAAAGAATGAGCAGTTCTTC.

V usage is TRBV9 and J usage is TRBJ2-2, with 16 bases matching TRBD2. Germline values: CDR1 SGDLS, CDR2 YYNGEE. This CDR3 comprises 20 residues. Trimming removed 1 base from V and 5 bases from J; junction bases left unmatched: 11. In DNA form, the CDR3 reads TGTGCCAGCAGCGTAAAAGGGACTAGCGGGGGGGCCGGTCGTACCGGGGAGCTGTTTTTT. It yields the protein CASSVKGTSGGAGRTGELFF.

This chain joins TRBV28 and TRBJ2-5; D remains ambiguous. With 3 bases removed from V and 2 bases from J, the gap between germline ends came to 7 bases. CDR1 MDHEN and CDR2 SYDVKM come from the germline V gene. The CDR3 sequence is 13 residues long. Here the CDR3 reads CASSFPPQETQYF. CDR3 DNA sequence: TGTGCCAGCAGTTTTCCCCCTCAAGAGACCCAGTACTTC.

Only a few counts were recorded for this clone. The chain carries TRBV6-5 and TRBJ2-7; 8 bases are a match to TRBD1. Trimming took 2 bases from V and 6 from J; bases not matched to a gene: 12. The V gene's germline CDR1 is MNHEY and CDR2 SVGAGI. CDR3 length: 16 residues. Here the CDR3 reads CASSYPKGRGLVEQYF. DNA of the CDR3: TGTGCCAGCAGTTACCCCAAGGGCAGGGGGCTGGTCGAGCAGTACTTC.

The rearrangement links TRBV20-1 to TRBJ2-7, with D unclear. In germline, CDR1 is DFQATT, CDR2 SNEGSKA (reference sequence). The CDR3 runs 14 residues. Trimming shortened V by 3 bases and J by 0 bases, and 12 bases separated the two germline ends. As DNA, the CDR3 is TGCAGTGCTAGTGCGCCGGAGAGCTCCTACGAGCAGTACTTC. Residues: CSASAPESSYEQYF.

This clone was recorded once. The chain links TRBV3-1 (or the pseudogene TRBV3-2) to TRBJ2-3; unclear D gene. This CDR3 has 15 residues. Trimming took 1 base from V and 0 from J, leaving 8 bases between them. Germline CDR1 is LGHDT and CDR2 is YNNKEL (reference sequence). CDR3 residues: CASSQGQFSTDTQYF. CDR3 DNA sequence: TGTGCCAGCAGCCAAGGACAATTTAGCACAGATACGCAGTATTTT.

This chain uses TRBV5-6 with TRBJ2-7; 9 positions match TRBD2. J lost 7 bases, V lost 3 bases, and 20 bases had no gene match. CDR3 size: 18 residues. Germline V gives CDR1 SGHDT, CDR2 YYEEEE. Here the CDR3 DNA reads TGTGCCAGCAGCTCCAAATATCAGGGGCCTAGCGGGAAAGAAGAGCAGTACTTC. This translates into CASSSKYQGPSGKEEQYF.

As DNA, the CDR3 is TGTGCCAGTAGTATGCTGGGCGCGGGGGGTTATACCCAGTACTTC. Its translation is CASSMLGAGGYTQYF. The V gene is TRBV19, the J gene TRBJ2-5; the match to TRBD2 covers 8 bases. V lost 3 bases, J lost 8 bases, and 11 bases stayed unmatched. The CDR3 length is 15 residues. CDR1 and CDR2 from the germline V gene are LNHDA and SQIVND (reference sequence).

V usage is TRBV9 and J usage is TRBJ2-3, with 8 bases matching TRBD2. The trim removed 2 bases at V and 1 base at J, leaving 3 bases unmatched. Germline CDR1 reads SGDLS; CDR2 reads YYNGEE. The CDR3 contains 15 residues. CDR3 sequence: CASSVMTSGTDTQYF. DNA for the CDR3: TGTGCCAGCAGCGTCATGACTAGCGGCACAGATACGCAGTATTTT.

CDR3 sequence: CATRPGQGDSGANVLTF. The CDR3 DNA reads as TGTGCCACCAGGCCGGGACAGGGTGACTCTGGGGCCAACGTCCTGACTTTC. This sequence joins TRBV24-1 and TRBJ2-6; 9 nucleotides match TRBD1. Germline loops: CDR1 KGHDR, CDR2 SFDVKD. J gave up 0 bases and V 7 bases, and 6 bases lay outside the gene matches. The CDR3 runs to 17 residues.

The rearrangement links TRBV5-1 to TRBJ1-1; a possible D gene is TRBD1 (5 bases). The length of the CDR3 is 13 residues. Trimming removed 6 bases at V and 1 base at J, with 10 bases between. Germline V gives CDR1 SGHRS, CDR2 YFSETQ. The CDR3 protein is CASTPGENTEAFF. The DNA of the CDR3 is TGCGCCAGCACCCCGGGGGAGAACACTGAAGCTTTCTTT.

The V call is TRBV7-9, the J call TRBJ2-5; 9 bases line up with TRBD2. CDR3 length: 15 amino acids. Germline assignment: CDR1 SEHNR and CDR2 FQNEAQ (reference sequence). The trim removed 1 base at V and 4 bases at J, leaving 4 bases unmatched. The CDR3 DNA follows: TGTGCCAGCAGCTTAGACGGCGGGGGGGCAGAGACCCAGTACTTC. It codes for CASSLDGGGAETQYF.

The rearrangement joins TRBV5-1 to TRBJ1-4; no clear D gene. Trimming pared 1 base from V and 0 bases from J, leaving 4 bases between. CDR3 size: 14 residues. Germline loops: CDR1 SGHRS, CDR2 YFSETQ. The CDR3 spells CASSLLATNEKLFF. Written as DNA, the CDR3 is TGCGCCAGCAGCTTGTTAGCAACTAATGAAAAACTGTTTTTT.

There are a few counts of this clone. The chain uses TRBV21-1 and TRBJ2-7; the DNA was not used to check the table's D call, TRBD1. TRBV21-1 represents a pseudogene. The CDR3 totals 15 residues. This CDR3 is CASSRQVEVPYEQYF. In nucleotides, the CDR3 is TGTGCCAGCAGCAGACAGGTTGAAGTCCCCTACGAGCAGTACTTC.

The CDR3 DNA reads as TGTGCCAGCAGCGCGGGGGGAGGGAGCAATCAGCCCCAGCATTTT. This sequence encodes CASSAGGGSNQPQHF. This chain joins TRBV11-2 and TRBJ1-5; a weak D match, TRBD1 (5 bases). The germline CDR1 and CDR2 sequences are SGHAT and FQNNGV. V gave up 5 bases and J gave up 1 base, with 12 bases separating them. The CDR3 consists of 15 residues.

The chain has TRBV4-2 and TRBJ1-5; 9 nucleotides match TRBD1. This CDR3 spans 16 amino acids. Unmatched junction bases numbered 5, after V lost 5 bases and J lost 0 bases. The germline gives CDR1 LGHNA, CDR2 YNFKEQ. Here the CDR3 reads CASSKDRGYSNQPQHF. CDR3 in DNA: TGTGCCAGCAGCAAGGACAGGGGATATAGCAATCAGCCCCAGCATTTT.

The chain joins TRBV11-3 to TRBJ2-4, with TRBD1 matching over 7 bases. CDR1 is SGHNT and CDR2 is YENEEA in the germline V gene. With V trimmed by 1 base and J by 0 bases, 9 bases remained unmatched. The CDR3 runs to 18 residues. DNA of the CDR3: TGTGCCAGCAGCTTAGTAAAGGGGGCAGCGGTAGCCAAAAACATTCAGTACTTC. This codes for CASSLVKGAAVAKNIQYF.